This note documents a single T cell receptor beta chain sequence. Its antigen target is currently unknown. Per-base quality was not reported, and no clone a single base away is much larger than it. The immunoSEQ Assay, a bias-controlled multiplex PCR, was used to amplify TCRbeta CDR3 regions from genomic DNA. The source study handled its data this way. Within the assay, amplification of reference gene primers was used to estimate how many nucleated cells each sample contained. To quantify the absolute abundance of each unique TCRbeta CDR3 rearrangement, sequence reads were collapsed and filtered. For each sample, productive Simpson clonality was calculated as the square root of Simpson's diversity index across productive rearrangements. TCRdb limited this immuneACCESS table to in-frame rearrangements with V and J called. A share of clones is missing; checked studies link under half to unresolved V genes, and the rest is unexplained. The V and J calls and clone size come from that table; D and trimming were worked out from the DNA. The sample table records nearly 100,000 clones; approximately 86% of these occur just once. Under 2% of the sample lies in the top ten.

From the germline V gene (reference sequence), CDR1 is MNHNY and CDR2 is SVGAGI. The CDR3, from cysteine to phenylalanine, totals 13 residues. The read is trimmed to its CDR3 DNA, 39 bases read in frame from base 1. The trim is 6 bases for V and 3 bases for J, with a gap of 12 bases between the germline ends. The source of the sample is a study of blood T cell repertoires in COVID-19 (dated by TCRdb to 2019 to 2021). Broadly, across the study: Samples covering the acute and convalescent phases of COVID-19 were provided by collaborators in the United States, Italy and Spain. The material from the prospective study consisted of cDNA or gDNA derived from T cells, B-cell-depleted T cells, or PBMCs. The dataset comprised deeply sampled blood TCRbeta repertoires from subjects exposed to, actively infected with, or recovered from COVID-19. The repertoires were released in a freely available public database intended as a resource for research on the immune response to SARS-CoV-2. Samples came from the ongoing ImmuneRACE study (first 160 participants) plus 1,254 subjects from 6 global collaborators. Sample metadata almost always included a de-identified subject ID, COVID-19 status, age in years and sex. Where available, HLA class I and class II types were obtained from metadata supplied by the sample provider rather than from assay-based typing. Overall results and qualifications from the work: The quantity of clinical and demographic metadata differed by source and by participant and was supplied without curation.

Each collaborating institution followed its own protocols to collect whole blood in K2EDTA tubes. For TCRbeta analysis, collaborators shipped samples as frozen whole blood, isolated PBMCs, or DNA extracted from either of those sample types. The sample comprised peripheral blood. This TCR was sampled from a man of 80 years or more with acute or convalescent COVID-19. The chain employs TRBV6-6 and TRBJ2-7, with the identity of the D gene unclear. The DNA reads TGTGCCAGCAGAATCCCTGACAACTACGAGCAGTACTTC. This gives the protein CASRIPDNYEQYF.